What follows are 16 T cell receptor beta chains derived from one specimen sequenced in a study of cytotoxic CD8 clonotypes in ibrutinib-treated CLL (dated by TCRdb to 2020 to 2023). Taken with the paper, the label for time point translates to: roughly 2 years on ibrutinib. Libraries were built with the immunoSEQ multiplex PCR assay. TCRdb mirrors the immuneACCESS table, restricted to in-frame sequences. Some clones are absent from its copies; in checked studies, under half trace to an unresolved V gene, and the reason for the others is unknown. In this sample the table shows roughly 190,000 clones, approximately 72% of which occur a single time. The ten largest clones take up around 15% of the sample. This specimen was PBMCs, taken after 24 months of ibrutinib treatment. The receptors were sampled from a human donor with chronic lymphocytic leukemia.

This clone was observed a few times. The CDR3 DNA sequence: TGTGCCAGCGCCGGGCAGAATGGAGATACGCAGTATTTT. Its protein is CASAGQNGDTQYF. The chain couples TRBV2 to TRBJ2-3; D ambiguous. V was cut by 8 bases and J by 5 bases, with 14 bases left in between. Looked up from germline, CDR1 is SNHLY and CDR2 is FYNNEI. The CDR3 consists of 13 residues.

The chain links TRBV4-3 to TRBJ2-1; 12 nucleotides align to TRBD2. The CDR3 totals 17 residues. Losses at the gene ends were 4 bases for V and 7 bases for J; bases not matched to a gene: 11. Germline V CDR1 and CDR2: LGHNA, YSLEER. The CDR3 is CASSPTSGRPKGNEQFF. In DNA form, the CDR3 reads TGCGCCAGCAGCCCAACTAGCGGGAGGCCAAAGGGGAATGAGCAGTTCTTC.

The chain is built from TRBV5-1 and TRBJ1-1, with 7 bases that match TRBD1. The CDR3 is 19 amino acids. Germline V gives CDR1 SGHRS, CDR2 YFSETQ. The V segment lost 0 bases and the J segment 1 base; nucleotides outside the gene matches: 15. CDR3 sequence: CASSLAWTGRLATNTEAFF. CDR3 sequence (DNA): TGCGCCAGCAGCTTGGCGTGGACAGGAAGGCTAGCGACGAACACTGAAGCTTTCTTT.

This chain links TRBV6-6 with TRBJ1-2; 8 nucleotides line up with TRBD1. Unmatched junction bases numbered 6, after V lost 2 bases and J lost 4 bases. The V gene's germline CDR1 is MNHNY and CDR2 SVGAGI (reference sequence). The CDR3 length is 15 residues. This CDR3 reads CASSYGHTGGYGYTF. As DNA, the CDR3 is TGTGCCAGCAGTTACGGCCACACAGGGGGCTATGGCTACACCTTC.

CDR3 amino acids: CASSYGSYLTDTQYF. CDR3 DNA sequence: TGTGCCAGCAGTTACGGTTCTTACCTCACAGATACGCAGTATTTT. The chain is built from TRBV6-5 and TRBJ2-3; D gene ambiguous. V lost 2 bases and J 2 bases, leaving 11 bases between the germline ends. Germline loops: CDR1 MNHEY, CDR2 SVGAGI. CDR3 length: 15 residues.

This clone appeared a few times. The chain recombines TRBV7-9 with TRBJ2-4, with D tentatively TRBD1 or TRBD2 (5 bases each). Germline assignment: CDR1 SEHNR and CDR2 FQNEAQ (reference sequence). This CDR3 is 13 amino acids long. Deletions cut 0 bases from V and 7 bases from J, with 7 bases between. The CDR3 region is CASSLAGTNIQYF. Here the CDR3 DNA reads TGTGCCAGCAGCTTAGCAGGGACGAACATTCAGTACTTC.

This clone was counted between two and nine times. J is TRBJ2-1 and V is TRBV29-1; 12 bases map to TRBD2. V shed 8 bases and J 7 bases; nucleotides not matched to a gene: 9. Germline CDR1 SQVTM, CDR2 ANQGSEA. CDR3 length: 14 amino acids. Written as DNA, the CDR3 is TGCAGCACACCTAGCGGGAGGGCCTGGAATGAGCAGTTCTTC. It encodes CSTPSGRAWNEQFF.

The V gene is TRBV10-2, the J gene TRBJ2-7, with TRBD2 matching 11 bases. Germline V gene data show CDR1 as WSHSY and CDR2 as SAAADI. V shed 6 bases and J 5 bases; nucleotides not matched to a gene: 6. This CDR3 is built from 14 residues. Here the CDR3 reads CASRLLAGVNEQYF. CDR3 DNA: TGCGCCAGCAGGTTACTAGCGGGAGTCAACGAGCAGTACTTC.

The CDR3 region is CASSIVMDSNTGELFF. CDR3 nucleotides: TGTGCCAGTAGTATAGTGATGGATTCGAACACCGGGGAGCTGTTTTTT. The chain links TRBV19 to TRBJ2-2; no reliable D call. Germline CDR1 LNHDA, CDR2 SQIVND (reference sequence). Trimming cost V 1 base and J 0 bases, with 9 bases left between them. The CDR3 is made up of 16 amino acids.

This chain uses TRBV11-2 with TRBJ2-1, with D possibly being TRBD2 (5 bases). From germline, CDR1 is SGHAT and CDR2 FQNNGV. The CDR3 spans 13 residues. V was pared by 5 bases and J by 7 bases, with 12 bases between. In nucleotides, the CDR3 is TGTGCCAGCAGCCCAGCGGTAGCGAATGAGCAGTTCTTC. Translating gives CASSPAVANEQFF.

The genes are TRBV4-1 and TRBJ2-1; TRBD2 aligns across 11 bases. Germline lookup yields CDR1 MGHRA and CDR2 YSYEKL. The CDR3 covers 15 residues. The J segment lost 3 bases and the V segment lost 4 bases, leaving 2 bases of the junction unmatched. In DNA form, the CDR3 reads TGCGCCAGCAGCCCTGGGACTAGCGGCTACAATGAGCAGTTCTTC. This sequence encodes CASSPGTSGYNEQFF.

This clone occurred once. The chain joins TRBV7-9 to TRBJ1-1; no firm D call. Trimming took 2 bases from V and 3 from J, leaving 10 bases between them. Looked up from germline, CDR1 is SEHNR and CDR2 is FQNEAQ (reference sequence). The CDR3 runs to 14 residues. The CDR3 nucleotides are TGTGCCAGCAGCTTAATGGCCGCGGACACTGAAGCTTTCTTT. Amino acid sequence: CASSLMAADTEAFF.

This chain links TRBV7-9 with TRBJ2-6; 10 bases are shared with TRBD2. V was pared by 5 bases and J by 1 base, with 8 bases of the junction left unmatched. This CDR3 is built from 18 residues. Germline CDR1 and CDR2: SEHNR and FQNEAQ (reference sequence). CDR3 sequence (DNA): TGTGCCAGCAGCCAGCAGGCTAGCGGGGGATCTGGGGCCAACGTCCTGACTTTC. This codes for CASSQQASGGSGANVLTF.

The gene calls are TRBV27 and TRBJ2-2, with 9 bases that match TRBD2. Germline V gene sequence: CDR1 MNHEY, CDR2 SMNVEV (reference sequence). The CDR3 length is 16 residues. After removal of 6 bases from V and 6 bases from J, the junction contained 11 bases not matched to a gene. This CDR3 is CASRGLAFTGAGELFF. The CDR3 DNA follows: TGTGCCAGCAGGGGACTAGCCTTCACCGGCGCCGGGGAGCTGTTTTTT.

This clone was observed once. This chain links TRBV7-2 with TRBJ1-2; D ambiguous. The CDR3 has 14 amino acids. CDR1 and CDR2 (germline): SGHTA, FQGNSA. The V and J ends lost 1 base and 4 bases respectively, with 10 bases between them. The CDR3 is CASSLDQRSYGYTF. In nucleotides, the CDR3 is TGTGCCAGCAGCTTAGACCAAAGGAGCTATGGCTACACCTTC.

This chain connects TRBV7-2 to TRBJ2-1; no clear D. The CDR3 spans 12 residues. Germline V gene sequence: CDR1 SGHTA, CDR2 FQGNSA. The V gene lost 5 bases and the J gene lost 9 bases, with 11 bases spanning the gap. This chain's CDR3 is CASSMGPVEQFF. CDR3 nucleotides: TGTGCCAGCAGCATGGGTCCGGTTGAGCAGTTCTTC.